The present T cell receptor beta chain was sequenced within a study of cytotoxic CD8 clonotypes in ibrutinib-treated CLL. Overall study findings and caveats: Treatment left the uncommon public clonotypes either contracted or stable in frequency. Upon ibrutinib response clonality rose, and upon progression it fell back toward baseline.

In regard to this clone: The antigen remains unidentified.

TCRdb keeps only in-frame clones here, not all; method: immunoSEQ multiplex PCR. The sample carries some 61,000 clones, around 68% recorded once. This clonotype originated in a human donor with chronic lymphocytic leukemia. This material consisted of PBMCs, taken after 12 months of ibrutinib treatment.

For the CDR3, the DNA is TGTGCCAGCACTCCCGCGGCTAGCGGGGGGGCCGGGGAGCTGTTTTTT. It encodes CASTPAASGGAGELFF. V gene TRBV6-4 combines with J gene TRBJ2-2, with 12 positions matching TRBD2. Germline loops: CDR1 MRHNA, CDR2 SNTAGT. With V trimmed by 7 bases and J by 6 bases, 9 bases remained unmatched. The CDR3 spans 16 residues.